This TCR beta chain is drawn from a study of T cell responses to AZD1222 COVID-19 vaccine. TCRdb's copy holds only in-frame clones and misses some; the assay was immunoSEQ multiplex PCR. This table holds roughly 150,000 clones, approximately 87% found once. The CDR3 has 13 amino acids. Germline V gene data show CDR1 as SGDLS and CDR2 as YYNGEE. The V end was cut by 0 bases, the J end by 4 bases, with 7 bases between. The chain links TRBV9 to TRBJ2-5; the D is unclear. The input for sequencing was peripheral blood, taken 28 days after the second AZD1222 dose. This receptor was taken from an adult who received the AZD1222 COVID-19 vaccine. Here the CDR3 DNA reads TGTGCCAGCAGCGTAGGATACAGAGAGACCCAGTACTTC. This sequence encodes CASSVGYRETQYF.